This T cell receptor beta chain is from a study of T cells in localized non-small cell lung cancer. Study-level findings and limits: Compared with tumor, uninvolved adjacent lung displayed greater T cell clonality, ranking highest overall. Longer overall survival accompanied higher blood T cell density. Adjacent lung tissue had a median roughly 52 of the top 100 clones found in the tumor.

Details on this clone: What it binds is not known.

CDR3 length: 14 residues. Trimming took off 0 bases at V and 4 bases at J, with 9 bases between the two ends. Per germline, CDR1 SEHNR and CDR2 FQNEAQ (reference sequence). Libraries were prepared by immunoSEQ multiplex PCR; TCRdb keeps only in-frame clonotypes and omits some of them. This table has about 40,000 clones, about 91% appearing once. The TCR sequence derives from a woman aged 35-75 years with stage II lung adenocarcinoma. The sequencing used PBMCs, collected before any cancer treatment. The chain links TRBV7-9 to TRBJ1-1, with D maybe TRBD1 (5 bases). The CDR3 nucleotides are TGTGCCAGCAGCTTAGCGTCGGGGGGCACTGAAGCTTTCTTT. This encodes CASSLASGGTEAFF.